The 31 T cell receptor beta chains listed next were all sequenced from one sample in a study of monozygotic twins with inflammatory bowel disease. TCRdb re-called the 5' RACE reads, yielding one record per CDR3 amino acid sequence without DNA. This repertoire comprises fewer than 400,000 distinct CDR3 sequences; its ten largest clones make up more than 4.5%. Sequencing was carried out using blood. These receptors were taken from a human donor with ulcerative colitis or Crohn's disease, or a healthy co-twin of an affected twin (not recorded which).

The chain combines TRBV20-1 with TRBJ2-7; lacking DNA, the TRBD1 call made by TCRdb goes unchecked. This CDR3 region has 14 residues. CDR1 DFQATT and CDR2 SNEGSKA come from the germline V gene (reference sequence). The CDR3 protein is CSALWGLLTYEQYF.

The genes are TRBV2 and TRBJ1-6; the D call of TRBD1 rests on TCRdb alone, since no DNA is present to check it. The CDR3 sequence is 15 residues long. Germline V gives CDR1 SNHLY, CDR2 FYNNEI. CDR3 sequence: CASREEQGSVSPLHF.

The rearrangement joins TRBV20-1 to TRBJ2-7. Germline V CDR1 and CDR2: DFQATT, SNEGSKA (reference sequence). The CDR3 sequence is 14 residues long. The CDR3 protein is CSATNRLALYEQYF.

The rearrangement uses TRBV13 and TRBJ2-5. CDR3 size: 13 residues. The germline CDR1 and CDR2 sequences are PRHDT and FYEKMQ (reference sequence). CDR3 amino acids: CASSLITDMTQYF.

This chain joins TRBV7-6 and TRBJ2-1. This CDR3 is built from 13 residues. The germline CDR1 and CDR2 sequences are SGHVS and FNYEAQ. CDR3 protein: CASSSGSLDEQFF.

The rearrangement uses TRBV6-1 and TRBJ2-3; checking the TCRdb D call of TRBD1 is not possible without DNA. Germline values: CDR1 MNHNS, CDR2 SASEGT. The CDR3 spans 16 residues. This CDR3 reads CASSARNTPQRDTQYF.

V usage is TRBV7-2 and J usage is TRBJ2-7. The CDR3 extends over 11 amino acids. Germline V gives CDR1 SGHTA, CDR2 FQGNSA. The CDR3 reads CACSLVALQYF.

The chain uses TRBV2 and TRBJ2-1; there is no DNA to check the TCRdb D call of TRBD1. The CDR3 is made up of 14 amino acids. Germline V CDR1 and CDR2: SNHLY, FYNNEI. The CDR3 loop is CASGGRGAVNEQFF. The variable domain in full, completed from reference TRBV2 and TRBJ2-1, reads EPEVTQTPSHQVTQMGQEVILRCVPISNHLYFYWYRQILGQKVEFLVSFYNNEISEKSEIFDDQFSVERPDGSNFTLKIRSTKLEDSAMYFCASGGRGAVNEQFFGPGTRLTVL.

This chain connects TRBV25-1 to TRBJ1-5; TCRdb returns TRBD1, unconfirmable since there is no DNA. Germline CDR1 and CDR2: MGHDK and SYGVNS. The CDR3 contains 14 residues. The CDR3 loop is CASSGRTGGQPQHF.

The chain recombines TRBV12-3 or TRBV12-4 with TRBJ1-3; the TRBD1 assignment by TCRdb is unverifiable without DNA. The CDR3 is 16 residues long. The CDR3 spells CASSLRAGGLGNTIYF.

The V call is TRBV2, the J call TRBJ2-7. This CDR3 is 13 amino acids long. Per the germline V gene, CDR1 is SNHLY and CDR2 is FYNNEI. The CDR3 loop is CASSLPPAYEQYF.

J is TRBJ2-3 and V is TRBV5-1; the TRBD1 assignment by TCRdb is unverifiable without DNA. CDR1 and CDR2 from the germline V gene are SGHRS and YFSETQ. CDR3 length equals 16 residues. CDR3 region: CASSLGGGLRTDTQYF.

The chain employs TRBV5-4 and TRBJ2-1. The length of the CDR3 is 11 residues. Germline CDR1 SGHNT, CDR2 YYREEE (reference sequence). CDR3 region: CASSLDDEQFF.

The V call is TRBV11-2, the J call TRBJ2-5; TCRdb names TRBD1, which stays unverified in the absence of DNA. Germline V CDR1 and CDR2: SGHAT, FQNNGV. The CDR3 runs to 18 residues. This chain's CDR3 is CASSLEVPGTAVQETQYF.

CDR3 protein: CATPDRAPYEQYF. The rearrangement uses TRBV27 and TRBJ2-7; TCRdb calls TRBD1, which cannot be checked without DNA. The CDR3 covers 13 residues. CDR1 is MNHEY and CDR2 is SMNVEV in the germline V gene (reference sequence).

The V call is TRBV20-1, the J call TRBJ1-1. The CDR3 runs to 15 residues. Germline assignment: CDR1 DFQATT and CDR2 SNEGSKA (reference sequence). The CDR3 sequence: CSARITLVTNTEAFF.

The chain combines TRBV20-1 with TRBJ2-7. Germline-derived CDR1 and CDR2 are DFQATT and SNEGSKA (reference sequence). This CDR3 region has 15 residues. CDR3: CSGSIWTPTTYEQYF.

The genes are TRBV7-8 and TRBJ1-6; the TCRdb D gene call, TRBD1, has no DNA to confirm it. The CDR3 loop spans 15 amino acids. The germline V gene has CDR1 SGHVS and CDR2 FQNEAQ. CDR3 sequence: CASSFRDRHNSPLHF. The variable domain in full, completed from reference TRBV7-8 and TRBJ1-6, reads GAGVSQSPRYKVAKRGQDVALRCDPISGHVSLFWYQQALGQGPEFLTYFQNEAQLDKSGLPSDRFFAERPEGSVSTLKIQRTQQEDSAVYLCASSFRDRHNSPLHFGNGTRLTVT.

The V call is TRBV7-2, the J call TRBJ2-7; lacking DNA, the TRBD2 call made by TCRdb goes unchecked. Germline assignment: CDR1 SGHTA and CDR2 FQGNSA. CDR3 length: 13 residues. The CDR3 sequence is CASSTRHSYEQYF.

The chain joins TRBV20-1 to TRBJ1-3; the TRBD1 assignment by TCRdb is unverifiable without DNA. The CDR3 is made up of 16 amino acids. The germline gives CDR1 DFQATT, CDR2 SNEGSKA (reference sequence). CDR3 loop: CSANSDRVGSGNTIYF.

The CDR3 region is CASSIGQSGYRYNEQFF. This chain uses TRBV19 with TRBJ2-1; TCRdb gives TRBD2 as the D gene, but with no DNA this cannot be confirmed. The CDR3 has 17 residues. Germline lookup yields CDR1 LNHDA and CDR2 SQIVND (reference sequence).

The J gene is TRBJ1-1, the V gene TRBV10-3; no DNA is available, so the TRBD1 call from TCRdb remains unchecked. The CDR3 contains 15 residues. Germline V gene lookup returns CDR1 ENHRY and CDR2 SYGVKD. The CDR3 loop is CAIRPPGHLNTEAFF.

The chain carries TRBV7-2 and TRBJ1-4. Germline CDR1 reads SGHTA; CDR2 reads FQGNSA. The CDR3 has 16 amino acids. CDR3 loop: CASSLAVQAGGEKLFF.

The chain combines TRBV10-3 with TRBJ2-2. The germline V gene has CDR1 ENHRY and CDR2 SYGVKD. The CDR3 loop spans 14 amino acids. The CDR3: CAISEVGSTGELFF.

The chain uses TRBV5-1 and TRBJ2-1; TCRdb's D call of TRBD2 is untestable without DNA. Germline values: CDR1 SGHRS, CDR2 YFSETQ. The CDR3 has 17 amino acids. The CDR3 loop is CASSSLTSGGLYNEQFF.

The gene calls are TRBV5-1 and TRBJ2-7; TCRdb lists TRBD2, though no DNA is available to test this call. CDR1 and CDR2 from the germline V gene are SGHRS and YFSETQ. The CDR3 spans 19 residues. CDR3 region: CASSPKGTSGGHSAYEQYF.

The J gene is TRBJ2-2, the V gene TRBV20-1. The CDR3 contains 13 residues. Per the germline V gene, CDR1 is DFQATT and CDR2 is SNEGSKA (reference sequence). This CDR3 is CSARDLRPGELFF.

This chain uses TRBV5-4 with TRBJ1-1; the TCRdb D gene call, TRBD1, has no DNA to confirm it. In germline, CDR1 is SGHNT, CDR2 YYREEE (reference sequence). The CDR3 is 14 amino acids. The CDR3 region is CASSFWDPNTEAFF.

The CDR3 loop reads CASSWGLAYYNEQFF. This sequence joins TRBV11-2 and TRBJ2-1; TCRdb's assignment of TRBD2 cannot be checked, as there is no DNA. CDR1 is SGHAT and CDR2 is FQNNGV in the germline V gene. CDR3 size: 15 residues.

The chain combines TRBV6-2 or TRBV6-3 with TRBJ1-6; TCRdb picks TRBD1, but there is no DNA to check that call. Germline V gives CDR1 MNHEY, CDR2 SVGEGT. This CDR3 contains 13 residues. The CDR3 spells CASSYSSTGAEHF.

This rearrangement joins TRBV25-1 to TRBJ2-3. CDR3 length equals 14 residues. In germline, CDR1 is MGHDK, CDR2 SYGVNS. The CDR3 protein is CASSESGTTDTQYF.